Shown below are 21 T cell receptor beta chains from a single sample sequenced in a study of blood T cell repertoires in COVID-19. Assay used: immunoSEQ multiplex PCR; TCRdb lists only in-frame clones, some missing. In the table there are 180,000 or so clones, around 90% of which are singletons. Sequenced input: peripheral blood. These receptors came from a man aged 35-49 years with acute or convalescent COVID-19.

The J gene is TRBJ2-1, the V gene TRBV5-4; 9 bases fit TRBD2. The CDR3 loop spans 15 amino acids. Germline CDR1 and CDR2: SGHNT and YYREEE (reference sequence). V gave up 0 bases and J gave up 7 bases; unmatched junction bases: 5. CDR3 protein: CASSLGGGAPNEQFF. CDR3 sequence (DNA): TGTGCCAGCAGCTTGGGCGGGGGGGCCCCTAATGAGCAGTTCTTC.

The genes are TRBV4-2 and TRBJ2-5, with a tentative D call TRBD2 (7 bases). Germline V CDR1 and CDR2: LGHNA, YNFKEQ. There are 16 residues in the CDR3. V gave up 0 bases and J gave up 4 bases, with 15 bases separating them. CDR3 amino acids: CASSQEGGGQGETQYF. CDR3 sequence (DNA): TGTGCCAGCAGCCAAGAGGGAGGGGGGCAGGGAGAGACCCAGTACTTC.

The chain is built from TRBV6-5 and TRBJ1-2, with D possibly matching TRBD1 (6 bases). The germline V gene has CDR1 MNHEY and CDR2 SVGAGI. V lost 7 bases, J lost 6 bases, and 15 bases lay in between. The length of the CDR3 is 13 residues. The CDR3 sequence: CASTNGGLHGYTF. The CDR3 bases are TGTGCCAGCACCAATGGGGGCCTCCATGGCTACACCTTC.

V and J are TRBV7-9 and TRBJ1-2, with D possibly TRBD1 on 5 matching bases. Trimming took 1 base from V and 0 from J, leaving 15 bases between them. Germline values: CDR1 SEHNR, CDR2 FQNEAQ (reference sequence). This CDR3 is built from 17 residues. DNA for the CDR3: TGTGCCAGCAGCTTAGGGGTGGGCGGGGGATCTAACTATGGCTACACCTTC. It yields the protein CASSLGVGGGSNYGYTF.

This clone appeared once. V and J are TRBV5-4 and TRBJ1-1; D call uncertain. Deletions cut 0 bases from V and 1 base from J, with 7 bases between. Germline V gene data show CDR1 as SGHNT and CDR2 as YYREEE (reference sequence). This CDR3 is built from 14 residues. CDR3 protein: CASSLDSRNTEAFF. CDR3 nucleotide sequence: TGTGCCAGCAGCTTGGACAGTCGGAACACTGAAGCTTTCTTT. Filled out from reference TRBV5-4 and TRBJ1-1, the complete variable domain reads ETGVTQSPTHLIKTRGQQVTLRCSSQSGHNTVSWYQQALGQGPQFIFQYYREEENGRGNFPPRFSGLQFPNYSSELNVNALELDDSALYLCASSLDSRNTEAFFGQGTRLTVV.

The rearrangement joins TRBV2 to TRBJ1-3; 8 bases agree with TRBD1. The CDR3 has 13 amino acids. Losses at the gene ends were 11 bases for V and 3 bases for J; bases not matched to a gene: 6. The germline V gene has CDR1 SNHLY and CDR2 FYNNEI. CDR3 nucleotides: TGTGCCGGACGAACAGGGGGTGGAAACACCATATATTTT. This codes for CAGRTGGGNTIYF.

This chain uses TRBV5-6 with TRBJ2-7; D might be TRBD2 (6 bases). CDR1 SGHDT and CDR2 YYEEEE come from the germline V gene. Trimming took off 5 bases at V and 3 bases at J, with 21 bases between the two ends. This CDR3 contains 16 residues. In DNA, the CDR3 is TGTGCCAGCAGGCCCGGGTTCGGGGGAGTGAACTACGAGCAGTACTTC. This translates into CASRPGFGGVNYEQYF.

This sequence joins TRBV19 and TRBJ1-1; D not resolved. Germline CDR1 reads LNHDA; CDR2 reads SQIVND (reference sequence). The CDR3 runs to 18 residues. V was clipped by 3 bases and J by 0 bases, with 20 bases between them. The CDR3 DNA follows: TGTGCCAGTAGTATGTGGGGTCCCGACGGGAGGATGAACACTGAAGCTTTCTTT. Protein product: CASSMWGPDGRMNTEAFF.

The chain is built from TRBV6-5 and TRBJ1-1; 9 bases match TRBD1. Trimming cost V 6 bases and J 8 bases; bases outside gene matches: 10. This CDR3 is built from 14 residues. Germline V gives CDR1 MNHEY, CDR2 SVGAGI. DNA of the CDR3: TGTGCCAGCAGCTCCCTAAGGGACAGGGCCGAAGCTTTCTTT. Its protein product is CASSSLRDRAEAFF.

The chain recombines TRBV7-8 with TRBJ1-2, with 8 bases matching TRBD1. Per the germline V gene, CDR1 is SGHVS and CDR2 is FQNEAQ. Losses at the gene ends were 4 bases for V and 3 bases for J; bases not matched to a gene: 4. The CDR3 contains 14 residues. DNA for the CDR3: TGTGCCAGCAGCTCCACGACAGGGGACTATGGCTACACCTTC. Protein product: CASSSTTGDYGYTF.

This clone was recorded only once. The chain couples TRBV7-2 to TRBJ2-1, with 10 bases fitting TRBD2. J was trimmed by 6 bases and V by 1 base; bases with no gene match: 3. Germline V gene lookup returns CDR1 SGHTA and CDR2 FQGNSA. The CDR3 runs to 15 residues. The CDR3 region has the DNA TGTGCCAGCAGCTTAGAGCGGGGGGGCCCCAATGAGCAGTTCTTC. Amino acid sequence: CASSLERGGPNEQFF.

CDR3 region: CASSTFGLAGLNNEQFF. CDR3 nucleotides: TGTGCCAGCAGCACCTTTGGACTAGCGGGTCTGAACAATGAGCAGTTCTTC. The chain recombines TRBV7-2 with TRBJ2-1; 11 bases agree with TRBD2. V was clipped by 5 bases and J by 5 bases; unmatched bases: 11. The CDR3 runs to 17 residues. The germline gives CDR1 SGHTA, CDR2 FQGNSA.

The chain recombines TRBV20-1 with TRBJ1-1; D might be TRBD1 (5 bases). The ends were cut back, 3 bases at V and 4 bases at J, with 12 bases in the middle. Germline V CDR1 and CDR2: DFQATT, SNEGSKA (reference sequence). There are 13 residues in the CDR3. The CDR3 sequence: CSASRGRFTEAFF. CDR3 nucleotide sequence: TGCAGTGCTAGTAGGGGCAGATTCACTGAAGCTTTCTTT.

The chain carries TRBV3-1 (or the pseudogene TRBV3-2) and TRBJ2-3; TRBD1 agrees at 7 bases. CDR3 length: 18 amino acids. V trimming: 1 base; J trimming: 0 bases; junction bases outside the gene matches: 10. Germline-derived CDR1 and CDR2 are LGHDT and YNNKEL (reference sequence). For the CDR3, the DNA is TGTGCCAGCAGCCAAGTCCTTACGAGGGGGCCCAGCACAGATACGCAGTATTTT. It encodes CASSQVLTRGPSTDTQYF.

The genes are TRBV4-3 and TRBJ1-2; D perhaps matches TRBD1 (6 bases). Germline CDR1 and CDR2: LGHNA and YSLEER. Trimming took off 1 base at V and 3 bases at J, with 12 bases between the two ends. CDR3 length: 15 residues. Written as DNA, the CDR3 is TGCGCCAGCAGCCAAGGACGTCAGGGGCACTATGGCTACACCTTC. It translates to CASSQGRQGHYGYTF.

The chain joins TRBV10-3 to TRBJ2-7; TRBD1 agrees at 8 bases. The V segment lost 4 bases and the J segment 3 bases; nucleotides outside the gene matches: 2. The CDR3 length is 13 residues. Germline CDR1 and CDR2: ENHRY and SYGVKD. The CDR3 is CAISVDRGYEQYF. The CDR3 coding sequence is TGTGCCATCAGTGTCGACAGGGGCTACGAGCAGTACTTC.

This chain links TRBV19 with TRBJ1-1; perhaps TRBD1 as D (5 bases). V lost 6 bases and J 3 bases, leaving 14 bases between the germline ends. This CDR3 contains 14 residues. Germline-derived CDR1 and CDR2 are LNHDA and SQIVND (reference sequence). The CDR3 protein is CASRIRGRDTEAFF. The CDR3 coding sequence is TGTGCCAGTAGGATACGGGGGAGAGACACTGAAGCTTTCTTT.

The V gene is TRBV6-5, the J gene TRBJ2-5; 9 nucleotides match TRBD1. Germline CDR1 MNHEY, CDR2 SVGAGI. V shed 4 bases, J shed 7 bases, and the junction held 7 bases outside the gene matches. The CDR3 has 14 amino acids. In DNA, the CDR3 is TGTGCCAGCAGTTCGGGACAGGGAAAAAGGACCCAGTACTTC. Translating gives CASSSGQGKRTQYF.

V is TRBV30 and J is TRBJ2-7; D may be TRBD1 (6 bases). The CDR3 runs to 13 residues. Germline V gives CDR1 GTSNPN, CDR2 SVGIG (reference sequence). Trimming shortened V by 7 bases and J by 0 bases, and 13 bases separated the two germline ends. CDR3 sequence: CAFVDRSSYEQYF. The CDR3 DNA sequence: TGTGCCTTCGTCGACAGGTCCTCCTACGAGCAGTACTTC.

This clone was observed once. The CDR3 coding sequence is TGTGCCAGCAGCTTAAACAGGGTGGGCACTGAAGCTTTCTTT. Amino acids: CASSLNRVGTEAFF. The rearrangement uses TRBV7-3 and TRBJ1-1; perhaps TRBD1 as D (6 bases). Germline loops: CDR1 SGHTA, CDR2 FQGTGA. The CDR3 totals 14 residues. V lost 1 base and J 4 bases, leaving 10 bases between the germline ends.

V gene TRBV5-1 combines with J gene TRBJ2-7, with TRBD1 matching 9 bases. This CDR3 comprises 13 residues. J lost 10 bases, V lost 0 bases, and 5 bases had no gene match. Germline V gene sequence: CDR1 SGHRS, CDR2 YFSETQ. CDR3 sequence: CASSLALDRGQYF. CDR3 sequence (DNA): TGCGCCAGCAGCTTGGCCCTGGACAGGGGCCAGTACTTC.